The next 15 T cell receptor beta chains were all read from a single sample in a study of blood T cell repertoires in COVID-19. Sequencing used immunoSEQ multiplex PCR; TCRdb keeps in-frame clones, though not all of them. Of about 89,000 clones detected, under 95% appear once; the ten largest clones hold approximately 2.3%. The sequencing input was peripheral blood. Receptors originate from a human donor with active COVID-19. The donor label of this sample is uncertain.

The rearrangement links TRBV5-4 to TRBJ2-5; 7 bases line up with TRBD1. CDR1 is SGHNT and CDR2 is YYREEE in the germline V gene (reference sequence). V dropped 4 bases and J dropped 10; count of bases not matched to a gene: 10. There are 13 residues in the CDR3. CDR3 in DNA: TGTGCCAGCAGCACTAGACAGGGCGGTTACCAGTACTTC. Protein: CASSTRQGGYQYF.

The chain employs TRBV5-1 and TRBJ2-6, with 9 nucleotides matching TRBD1. The V gene end was trimmed by 3 bases and the J gene end by 1 base; junction bases not matched to a gene: 5. CDR1 and CDR2 (germline): SGHRS, YFSETQ. This CDR3 spans 17 amino acids. The CDR3 protein is CASSSRQGVSGANVLTF. As DNA, the CDR3 is TGCGCCAGCAGCTCTAGACAGGGGGTATCTGGGGCCAACGTCCTGACTTTC.

The chain is built from TRBV11-2 and TRBJ2-7; TRBD2 agrees at 8 bases. The CDR3 covers 18 residues. The germline V gene has CDR1 SGHAT and CDR2 FQNNGV. With V trimmed by 0 bases and J by 7 bases, 17 bases remained unmatched. The CDR3 DNA reads TGTGCCAGCAGCTTAGATGCTCTCGGGGGGGCGGGTTCTCATGAGCAGTACTTC. Its protein is CASSLDALGGAGSHEQYF. Based on the CDR3 plus reference TRBV11-2 and TRBJ2-7, the full variable domain is EAGVAQSPRYKIIEKRQSVAFWCNPISGHATLYWYQQILGQGPKLLIQFQNNGVVDDSQLPKDRFSAERLKGVDSTLKIQPAKLEDSAVYLCASSLDALGGAGSHEQYFGPGTRLTVT.

The J gene is TRBJ2-5, the V gene TRBV9; 10 nucleotides match TRBD2. Germline-derived CDR1 and CDR2 are SGDLS and YYNGEE. The CDR3 sequence is 15 residues long. With V trimmed by 3 bases and J by 2 bases, 4 bases remained unmatched. The CDR3 bases are TGTGCCAGCAGCGCTAGCGGGGGTTCACAAGAGACCCAGTACTTC. Translation gives CASSASGGSQETQYF.

The V gene is TRBV7-3, the J gene TRBJ1-1, with TRBD1 as a possible D gene (6 bases). CDR3 length: 13 residues. Germline V gene data show CDR1 as SGHTA and CDR2 as FQGTGA. Trimming took off 6 bases at V and 8 bases at J, with 16 bases between the two ends. The DNA of the CDR3 is TGTGCCAGCAGTTTTGACAGGCAAACGGAAGCTTTCTTT. This gives the protein CASSFDRQTEAFF.

This clone was observed once. V is TRBV6-1 and J is TRBJ2-7, with D possibly matching TRBD1 (6 bases). Germline V gene sequence: CDR1 MNHNS, CDR2 SASEGT. The CDR3 runs 13 residues. Trimming left V 2 bases short and J 3 bases short, with 8 bases between. In DNA form, the CDR3 reads TGTGCCAGCAGTGAAACAGGGAACTACGAGCAGTACTTC. It translates to CASSETGNYEQYF.

This chain connects TRBV2 to TRBJ1-4; TRBD1 agrees at 12 bases. The ends lost 3 bases at V and 9 bases at J; junction bases unmatched: 8. CDR3 length: 16 amino acids. CDR1 is SNHLY, CDR2 FYNNEI, per germline. The CDR3 sequence: CASSEGTGGFLKKLFF. For the CDR3, the DNA is TGTGCCAGCAGTGAGGGGACAGGGGGCTTCCTCAAAAAACTGTTTTTT.

Remarks on this clone: Different DNA sequences within this sample yield the same CDR3. The CDR3 spells CASSWTGGDSPLHF. Here the CDR3 DNA reads TGTGCCAGTAGCTGGACAGGGGGCGATTCACCCCTCCACTTT. The chain joins TRBV19 to TRBJ1-6; 11 bases agree with TRBD1. The CDR3 runs to 14 residues. The trim removed 6 bases at V and 8 bases at J, leaving 3 bases unmatched. Germline V gene sequence: CDR1 LNHDA, CDR2 SQIVND (reference sequence).

This chain uses TRBV10-2 with TRBJ1-6; TRBD1 aligns across 7 bases. The CDR3 is made up of 15 amino acids. From germline, CDR1 is WSHSY and CDR2 SAAADI. The V segment lost 6 bases and the J segment 2 bases; nucleotides outside the gene matches: 4. This chain's CDR3 is CASSYRGTYNSPLHF. The CDR3 nucleotides read TGCGCCAGCAGCTACAGGGGAACCTATAATTCACCCCTCCACTTT.

The CDR3 spells CASSLSSSGYTF. In DNA form, the CDR3 reads TGTGCCAGCAGTTTAAGTAGCAGCGGCTACACCTTC. J is TRBJ1-2 and V is TRBV12-3 or TRBV12-4; D is unresolved. This CDR3 has 12 residues. V lost 2 bases, J lost 8 bases, and 9 bases lay in between.

The chain couples TRBV19 to TRBJ1-5; D might be TRBD1 (6 bases). There are 16 residues in the CDR3. V was pared by 6 bases and J by 6 bases, with 21 bases between. CDR1 and CDR2 (germline): LNHDA, SQIVND (reference sequence). The CDR3 DNA reads as TGTGCCAGTAGGAATCCCACAGGGATGTCTGCTCAGCCCCAGCATTTT. As protein: CASRNPTGMSAQPQHF.

As concerns this clone: The junction departs from the called germline gene at one end, perhaps through a read error. This sequence joins TRBV28 and TRBJ1-2; D possibly corresponds to TRBD1 (6 bases). Germline V gene data show CDR1 as MDHEN and CDR2 as SYDVKM. The CDR3 is made up of 13 amino acids. CDR3 region: CASTLGQFYGYTF. The CDR3 bases are TGTGCCAGCACTTTAGGACAGTTCTATGGCTACACCTTC.

The V and J genes are TRBV9 and TRBJ1-4; D possibly corresponds to TRBD1 (5 bases). The germline gives CDR1 SGDLS, CDR2 YYNGEE. V was pared by 0 bases and J by 8 bases, with 14 bases between. The CDR3 has 15 residues. CDR3 loop: CASSVGSGREEKLFF. The CDR3 DNA sequence: TGTGCCAGCAGCGTAGGATCAGGGAGGGAGGAAAAACTGTTTTTT.

This clone was seen a handful of times. The V call is TRBV10-1, the J call TRBJ2-7; a weak D match, TRBD1 (5 bases). The CDR3 loop spans 14 amino acids. Trimming took off 7 bases at V and 2 bases at J, with 15 bases between the two ends. CDR1 and CDR2 (germline): WNHNN, SYGVQD (reference sequence). Here the CDR3 DNA reads TGCGCCAGCACTTACAGGTGTGCACCCTACGAGCAGTACTTC. It translates to CASTYRCAPYEQYF.

The chain recombines TRBV2 with TRBJ2-3; 11 bases match TRBD1. The V and J ends lost 5 bases and 3 bases, in that order; junction bases with no gene match: 1. This CDR3 is built from 14 residues. From germline, CDR1 is SNHLY and CDR2 FYNNEI. The CDR3 sequence: CASSRDRGTDTQYF. Here the CDR3 DNA reads TGTGCCAGCAGTCGGGACAGGGGGACAGATACGCAGTATTTT. The whole variable domain, remainder taken from reference TRBV2 and TRBJ2-3, is EPEVTQTPSHQVTQMGQEVILRCVPISNHLYFYWYRQILGQKVEFLVSFYNNEISEKSEIFDDQFSVERPDGSNFTLKIRSTKLEDSAMYFCASSRDRGTDTQYFGPGTRLTVL.